This entry lists 23 T cell receptor beta chains sequenced from one sample in a study of T-cell reconstitution after alpha-beta-depleted transplantation in children. General observations from the study: T-cell numbers and diversity one year post-transplant derived largely from freshly generated T cells.

These TCRs' antigens remain unknown. This sample's TCRbeta library carried unique molecular identifier barcodes. TCRdb re-called the PCR reads through MiXCR, storing one row per CDR3 protein. The sample holds hundreds of thousands of distinct CDR3 sequences, 7.5% to 9% seen once. The sequences come from peripheral blood, collected 360 days after TCRalphabeta/CD19-depleted stem cell transplant. These receptors all come from a female patient aged 2-9 years who had a stem cell transplant for Fanconi anemia, so the T cells may come from the graft donor.

This clonotype was observed at least ten times. V gene TRBV29-1 combines with J gene TRBJ1-3; possibly TRBD1 for D (6 bases). The CDR3 runs to 13 residues. In germline, CDR1 is SQVTM, CDR2 ANQGSEA. V dropped 7 bases and J dropped 3 bases, with 13 bases sitting between them. The CDR3 DNA sequence: TGCAGCGCTTGGACAGAAAATGGAAACACCATATATTTT. Translated, it gives CSAWTENGNTIYF.

This clonotype was picked up many times. The J gene is TRBJ2-3, the V gene TRBV7-2, with D possibly matching TRBD1 (6 bases). V was clipped by 7 bases and J by 2 bases, with 22 bases between them. Germline CDR1 is SGHTA and CDR2 is FQGNSA. CDR3 length equals 17 residues. As DNA, the CDR3 is TGTGCCAGCACCCTATGGAAGGGTAGGGGGTACACAGATACGCAGTATTTT. Encoded protein: CASTLWKGRGYTDTQYF.

This clonotype showed up many times. V is TRBV5-1 and J is TRBJ2-7, with D perhaps assigned TRBD1 or TRBD2 (5 bases each). The CDR3 covers 15 residues. V dropped 4 bases and J dropped 0 bases, with 14 bases sitting between them. Germline CDR1 SGHRS, CDR2 YFSETQ. The DNA of the CDR3 is TGCGCCAGCAGCCTTCTCGGGGCGGGCTCCTACGAGCAGTACTTC. It specifies CASSLLGAGSYEQYF.

This clonotype was recorded at least ten times. The J gene is TRBJ1-1, the V gene TRBV29-1, with 7 bases lining up with TRBD1. This CDR3 comprises 13 residues. V lost 6 bases and J lost 4; bases outside the gene matches: 8. CDR1 is SQVTM, CDR2 ANQGSEA, per germline. The CDR3 DNA reads as TGCAGCGTCTTAGGGGGCTCCACCACTGAAGCTTTCTTT. Translated: CSVLGGSTTEAFF.

The sample holds a few counts of this clonotype. This sequence joins TRBV5-1 and TRBJ2-7, with a weak D call TRBD1 (8 bases). The CDR3 consists of 14 residues. V gave up 0 bases and J gave up 4 bases, with 11 bases separating them. Per germline, CDR1 SGHRS and CDR2 YFSETQ. This chain's CDR3 is CASSLAQGGYEQYF. As DNA, the CDR3 is TGCGCCAGCAGCTTGGCACAGGGGGGGTACGAGCAGTACTTC.

This clonotype came up many times. The V and J genes are TRBV6-2 or TRBV6-3 and TRBJ2-1, with D perhaps given as TRBD1 or TRBD2 (5 bases each). This CDR3 is 14 amino acids long. V shed 2 bases and J shed 4 bases, with 9 bases lying between them. Germline V lookup: CDR1 MNHEY, CDR2 SVGEGT. CDR3 sequence (DNA): TGTGCCAGCAGTTACGAGGGGCCTTACAATGAGCAGTTCTTC. This gives the protein CASSYEGPYNEQFF.

About this clonotype: The conserved final phenylalanine or tryptophan is absent from the CDR3, which likely points to a read error. The chain links TRBV7-9 to TRBJ2-1; 10 bases align to TRBD2. Germline V gene sequence: CDR1 SEHNR, CDR2 FQNEAQ (reference sequence). V trimming: 5 bases; J trimming: 0 bases; junction bases outside the gene matches: 1. CDR3 length: 15 residues. The CDR3 reads CASSPSGSSYNEQFS. Written as DNA, the CDR3 is TGTGCCAGCAGCCCTAGCGGGAGCTCCTACAATGAGCAGTTCTCC.

This clonotype occurred many times. The chain employs TRBV15 and TRBJ2-7, with 7 bases identical to TRBD2. CDR1 is LNHNV, CDR2 YYDKDF, per germline (reference sequence). The CDR3 has 15 amino acids. Trimming at V came to 0 bases and at J to 3 bases, leaving 5 bases not matched to a gene. In DNA form, the CDR3 reads TGTGCCACCAGCAGAGATCCGGGACTAATCTACGAGCAGTACTTC. It encodes CATSRDPGLIYEQYF.

The chain combines TRBV5-1 with TRBJ2-5; D is tentatively TRBD1 or TRBD2 (5 bases each). The CDR3 contains 15 residues. Trimming took 4 bases from V and 1 from J, leaving 14 bases between them. Germline V gene data show CDR1 as SGHRS and CDR2 as YFSETQ. In DNA form, the CDR3 reads TGCGCCAGCAGCCCTAACCCAGGGAGCCAAGAGACCCAGTACTTC. It encodes CASSPNPGSQETQYF.

There are many counts of this clonotype. CDR3 amino acids: CASSLGRTTNTGELFF. The CDR3 region has the DNA TGTGCCAGCAGCTTGGGTCGGACTACGAACACCGGGGAGCTGTTTTTT. The chain carries TRBV5-4 and TRBJ2-2, with D possibly matching TRBD2 (6 bases). In germline, CDR1 is SGHNT, CDR2 YYREEE (reference sequence). Trimming removed 0 bases at V and 0 bases at J, with 9 bases between. This CDR3 has 16 amino acids.

V and J are TRBV3-1 and TRBJ2-7, with D possibly matching TRBD1 (6 bases). This CDR3 contains 14 residues. In germline, CDR1 is LGHDT, CDR2 YNNKEL (reference sequence). V shed 6 bases and J shed 5 bases, with 17 bases lying between them. The CDR3 protein is CASRRNRDWDEQYF. The CDR3 DNA follows: TGTGCCAGCAGGCGAAACAGGGATTGGGACGAGCAGTACTTC.

This clonotype has at least ten counts. V usage is TRBV25-1 and J usage is TRBJ2-5; D is unclear. The germline V gene encodes CDR1 MGHDK and CDR2 SYGVNS. The CDR3 covers 14 residues. The ends were cut back, 3 bases at V and 5 bases at J, with 13 bases in the middle. The CDR3 spells CASSDFLSTETQYF. In DNA, the CDR3 is TGTGCCAGCAGTGATTTTCTATCCACCGAGACCCAGTACTTC.

This clonotype was found a few times. The chain joins TRBV30 to TRBJ1-4; perhaps TRBD1 as D (6 bases). V was clipped by 7 bases and J by 5 bases, with 14 bases between them. Germline-derived CDR1 and CDR2 are GTSNPN and SVGIG (reference sequence). This CDR3 is built from 13 residues. The CDR3 DNA is TGTGCCTTCGACCCAGGGGAGAATGAAAAACTGTTTTTT. This gives the protein CAFDPGENEKLFF.

This clonotype was recorded at least ten times. The gene calls are TRBV5-1 and TRBJ2-7, with 9 nucleotides matching TRBD2. The V segment lost 0 bases and the J segment 6 bases; nucleotides outside the gene matches: 7. This CDR3 is built from 15 residues. CDR1 is SGHRS, CDR2 YFSETQ, per germline. The CDR3 region is CASSLVVGAGGEQYF. The DNA of the CDR3 is TGCGCCAGCAGCTTGGTAGTCGGAGCGGGAGGCGAGCAGTACTTC.

The chain is built from TRBV29-1 and TRBJ1-2; TRBD1 matches 9 bases. Per the germline V gene, CDR1 is SQVTM and CDR2 is ANQGSEA. The CDR3 extends over 15 amino acids. The ends lost 7 bases at V and 8 bases at J; junction bases unmatched: 17. In nucleotides, the CDR3 is TGCAGCGCAGTGGGGGACAGGGACTTTAAGGGCGGCTACACCTTC. Translated: CSAVGDRDFKGGYTF.

The table lists this clonotype with a few counts. The chain recombines TRBV20-1 with TRBJ2-1, with a tentative D call TRBD2 (7 bases). Germline values: CDR1 DFQATT, CDR2 SNEGSKA (reference sequence). The CDR3 spans 14 residues. V was pared by 2 bases and J by 7 bases, with 15 bases between. CDR3 DNA: TGCAGTGCTAGAACGGGGGGAGGGGGGAATGAGCAGTTCTTC. It encodes CSARTGGGGNEQFF.

This clonotype was counted many times. J is TRBJ2-1 and V is TRBV4-1; the match to TRBD1 covers 7 bases. The CDR3 is 13 amino acids. Germline trimming cut 2 bases from V and 8 bases from J; bases unmatched to any gene: 3. The V gene's germline CDR1 is MGHRA and CDR2 YSYEKL. This CDR3 is CASSQLQGYEQFF. CDR3 nucleotide sequence: TGCGCCAGCAGCCAACTACAGGGGTATGAGCAGTTCTTC.

This clonotype was seen more than once but under ten times. This sequence joins TRBV5-1 and TRBJ1-5, with D perhaps TRBD1 (6 bases). This CDR3 is 14 amino acids long. The germline V gene has CDR1 SGHRS and CDR2 YFSETQ. Trimming took off 4 bases at V and 0 bases at J, with 8 bases between the two ends. Written as DNA, the CDR3 is TGCGCCAGCAGCCCGGGGGCTAGCAATCAGCCCCAGCATTTT. Protein sequence: CASSPGASNQPQHF.

This clonotype was recorded at least ten times. The rearrangement links TRBV6-5 to TRBJ2-7; 9 bases are shared with TRBD2. This CDR3 comprises 14 residues. V shed 4 bases, J shed 3 bases, and the junction held 4 bases outside the gene matches. The germline gives CDR1 MNHEY, CDR2 SVGAGI. Written as DNA, the CDR3 is TGTGCCAGCAGTTTCGGGACTAGCAACTACGAGCAGTACTTC. Residues: CASSFGTSNYEQYF.

This clonotype came up many times. V and J are TRBV29-1 and TRBJ2-5, with D perhaps TRBD2 (5 bases). The germline V gene encodes CDR1 SQVTM and CDR2 ANQGSEA. The CDR3 runs 10 residues. The V and J ends lost 7 bases and 5 bases respectively, with 8 bases between them. The CDR3 loop is CSAGEETQYF. The CDR3 DNA sequence: TGCAGCGCCGGGGAGGAGACCCAGTACTTC.

V is TRBV19 and J is TRBJ1-2; no firm D call. The CDR3 is 14 residues long. V was pared by 8 bases and J by 8 bases, with 21 bases between. In germline, CDR1 is LNHDA, CDR2 SQIVND (reference sequence). The CDR3 loop is CASGPRSFGYGYTF. CDR3 nucleotides: TGTGCCAGTGGACCCAGGTCGTTCGGGTACGGCTACACCTTC.

This clonotype was detected ten times or more. The rearrangement links TRBV7-9 to TRBJ2-5; D is unclear. Trimming removed 1 base from V and 2 bases from J, with 8 bases in between. Germline V gene lookup returns CDR1 SEHNR and CDR2 FQNEAQ (reference sequence). This CDR3 spans 14 amino acids. The CDR3 nucleotides are TGTGCCAGCAGCTTAGGGGTCCTACAAGAGACCCAGTACTTC. Translated: CASSLGVLQETQYF.

This clonotype came up many times. The chain has TRBV6-2 or TRBV6-3 and TRBJ1-2, with D perhaps matching TRBD1 (6 bases). The CDR3 sequence is 13 residues long. V gave up 2 bases and J gave up 8 bases, with 12 bases separating them. Germline V gives CDR1 MNHEY, CDR2 SVGEGT. CDR3 bases: TGTGCCAGCAGTTACCGTTGGACAGCGGGCTACACCTTC. Residues: CASSYRWTAGYTF.